Shown below are 11 T cell receptor beta chains from a single sample sequenced in a study of T-cell reconstitution after alpha-beta-depleted transplantation in children. Construction of the TCRbeta library involved unique molecular identifiers. Each CDR3 protein is one row after TCRdb ran MiXCR on the PCR reads. This table holds about 120,000 distinct CDR3 sequences, roughly 23% found once. Sequencing used PBMCs, mostly from graft donor cells, obtained 180 days after TCRalphabeta/CD19-depleted stem cell transplant. The receptors were gathered from a male patient aged 2-15 years who had a stem cell transplant for chronic granulomatous disease, so the T cells may come from the graft donor.

This chain connects TRBV10-3 to TRBJ2-7, with D possibly TRBD1 on 6 matching bases. The CDR3 extends over 16 amino acids. The ends were cut back, 5 bases at V and 0 bases at J, with 17 bases in the middle. Germline-derived CDR1 and CDR2 are ENHRY and SYGVKD. The CDR3 DNA sequence: TGTGCCATCAGTTCCTACGCCGGGACAAACTCCTACGAGCAGTACTTC. Protein product: CAISSYAGTNSYEQYF.

This clonotype was seen at least ten times. This sequence joins TRBV5-5 and TRBJ1-2, with 9 positions matching TRBD1. The CDR3 has 15 amino acids. CDR1 is SGHKS and CDR2 is YYEKEE in the germline V gene (reference sequence). J gave up 4 bases and V 4 bases, and 8 bases lay outside the gene matches. CDR3 DNA: TGTGCCAGCAGCCTCCGGGACAGGGCTGTCTATGGCTACACCTTC. Protein: CASSLRDRAVYGYTF.

At least ten counts were recorded for this clonotype. The chain couples TRBV7-2 to TRBJ2-7; 7 positions agree with TRBD1. V shed 7 bases, J shed 5 bases, and the junction held 11 bases outside the gene matches. Per germline, CDR1 SGHTA and CDR2 FQGNSA. The CDR3 is made up of 14 amino acids. In DNA, the CDR3 is TGTGCCAGCACCCTCCCTACAGGGGCTCACGAGCAGTACTTC. Translating it yields CASTLPTGAHEQYF.

This clonotype came up many times. CDR3: CASSLPTEETQYF. Written as DNA, the CDR3 is TGCGCCAGCAGCCTCCCGACTGAAGAGACCCAGTACTTC. The chain recombines TRBV4-1 with TRBJ2-5; D gene unclear. Germline V gene lookup returns CDR1 MGHRA and CDR2 YSYEKL. Trimming removed 4 bases from V and 3 bases from J, with 9 bases in between. CDR3 length: 13 residues.

This clonotype was recorded many times. This rearrangement joins TRBV15 to TRBJ1-2; TRBD1 is a possible D gene (5 bases). This CDR3 region has 15 residues. Germline V CDR1 and CDR2: LNHNV, YYDKDF (reference sequence). The V gene lost 2 bases and the J gene lost 9 bases, with 19 bases spanning the gap. CDR3 in amino acids: CATSRPSFGQGSYTF. CDR3 nucleotide sequence: TGTGCCACCAGCAGACCTTCCTTTGGTCAGGGAAGCTACACCTTC.

This chain joins TRBV7-3 and TRBJ2-7; D possibly corresponds to TRBD2 (5 bases). The CDR3 is made up of 12 amino acids. Between the trimmed V and J ends, which lost 2 bases and 6 bases, there was a span of 8 bases. Germline values: CDR1 SGHTA, CDR2 FQGTGA. CDR3 sequence (DNA): TGTGCCAGCAGCTTAGCGGGTGGCGAGCAGTACTTC. It codes for CASSLAGGEQYF.

The rearrangement joins TRBV12-3 or TRBV12-4 to TRBJ2-7; TRBD1 matches 7 bases. V trimming: 4 bases; J trimming: 1 base; junction bases outside the gene matches: 7. This CDR3 has 15 amino acids. The CDR3: CASSSRQGFSYEQYF. The CDR3 DNA reads TGTGCCAGCAGTTCCAGACAGGGATTTTCCTACGAGCAGTACTTC.

Ten or more counts support this clonotype. The chain recombines TRBV4-3 with TRBJ2-4, with unresolved D. This CDR3 contains 14 residues. Germline V lookup: CDR1 LGHNA, CDR2 YSLEER. Trimming took 0 bases from V and 6 from J, leaving 9 bases between them. The CDR3 here is CASSQEPAANIQYF. The CDR3 coding sequence is TGCGCCAGCAGCCAAGAACCAGCAGCAAACATTCAGTACTTC.

This clonotype was observed a few times. The CDR3: CASSSRDSPNQPQHF. The CDR3 DNA reads as TGTGCCAGCAGTTCCCGGGACAGTCCCAATCAGCCCCAGCATTTT. The V call is TRBV27, the J call TRBJ1-5, with TRBD1 matching 7 bases. The CDR3 sequence is 15 residues long. V was pared by 4 bases and J by 3 bases, with 6 bases of the junction left unmatched. Germline V gene lookup returns CDR1 MNHEY and CDR2 SMNVEV (reference sequence).

The J gene is TRBJ2-6, the V gene TRBV4-2, with 8 bases identical to TRBD2. The CDR3 loop spans 20 amino acids. Trimming cost V 4 bases and J 0 bases; bases outside gene matches: 14. The germline V gene encodes CDR1 LGHNA and CDR2 YNFKEQ. The CDR3 spells CASSRDLSGRPSSGANVLTF. CDR3 nucleotide sequence: TGTGCCAGCAGCCGGGACTTGAGCGGGAGACCCAGCTCTGGGGCCAACGTCCTGACTTTC.

This clonotype has at least ten counts. CDR3: CAGRHGPHEQYF. The CDR3 bases are TGCGCCGGACGACACGGGCCCCACGAGCAGTACTTC. J is TRBJ2-7 and V is TRBV23-1, with no clear D. TRBV23-1 is an open reading frame whose function is uncertain. CDR3 length: 12 residues. The V end was cut by 11 bases, the J end by 5 bases, with 16 bases between.